The 14 T cell receptor beta chains in this list originate from one sample, sequenced in a study of cytomegalovirus exposure and HLA in healthy donors. Use of 60 Vbeta and 13 Jbeta primers characterized the PCR. Assay: immunoSEQ multiplex PCR; the TCRdb copy retains only in-frame clones and omits some. The sample contains roughly 130,000 clones, about 86% of which appear only once. The sequenced sample consisted of PBMCs. These receptors were obtained from a man younger than 30 in good health and CMV-seronegative.

The gene calls are TRBV30 and TRBJ2-1, with D maybe TRBD1 (5 bases). Trimming cost V 3 bases and J 6 bases, with 9 bases left between them. The CDR3 is 12 residues long. The germline V gene encodes CDR1 GTSNPN and CDR2 SVGIG (reference sequence). The CDR3 protein is CAWRKGVNEQFF. CDR3 DNA: TGTGCCTGGAGGAAAGGGGTCAATGAGCAGTTCTTC. Full variable domain (rest looked up from reference TRBV30 and TRBJ2-1): SQTIHQWPATLVQPVGSPLSLECTVEGTSNPNLYWYRQAAGRGLQLLFYSVGIGQISSEVPQNLSASRPQDRQFILSSKKLLLSDSGFYLCAWRKGVNEQFFGPGTRLTVL.

CDR3 coding DNA: TGTGCCAGTACTCAGGGTACAGATACGCAGTATTTT. It translates to CASTQGTDTQYF. This chain connects TRBV19 to TRBJ2-3; maybe TRBD1 (5 bases). Per germline, CDR1 LNHDA and CDR2 SQIVND (reference sequence). V shed 7 bases and J shed 3 bases, with 8 bases lying between them. The CDR3 contains 12 residues.

This rearrangement joins TRBV4-3 to TRBJ1-2; TRBD1 agrees at 7 bases. Trimming cost V 4 bases and J 8 bases; bases outside gene matches: 10. The germline gives CDR1 LGHNA, CDR2 YSLEER. This CDR3 is built from 14 residues. The CDR3 nucleotides read TGCGCCAGCAGCCCCAGGGGGTTACAGAGCGGCTACACCTTC. Protein sequence: CASSPRGLQSGYTF.

This clone was seen a handful of times. J is TRBJ2-4 and V is TRBV4-3, with D possibly TRBD1 on 5 matching bases. This CDR3 has 17 residues. The V and J ends lost 1 base and 0 bases respectively, with 13 bases between them. Germline CDR1 and CDR2: LGHNA and YSLEER. CDR3 nucleotides: TGCGCCAGCAGCCAAGGGCTGGGGCAGGGAGCCAAAAACATTCAGTACTTC. Protein sequence: CASSQGLGQGAKNIQYF.

The V gene is TRBV29-1, the J gene TRBJ2-6; 11 bases agree with TRBD2. Germline lookup yields CDR1 SQVTM and CDR2 ANQGSEA. With V trimmed by 6 bases and J by 2 bases, 6 bases remained unmatched. The CDR3 is 16 residues long. The CDR3 DNA follows: TGCAGCGTCGAACTAGCGGGGGTTGCTGGGGCCAACGTCCTGACTTTC. This encodes CSVELAGVAGANVLTF.

The rearrangement uses TRBV30 and TRBJ1-4; TRBD1 aligns across 8 bases. The trim removed 0 bases at V and 7 bases at J, leaving 7 bases unmatched. This CDR3 is built from 15 residues. Germline V CDR1 and CDR2: GTSNPN, SVGIG (reference sequence). CDR3 in amino acids: CAWSVVDREGEKLFF. The CDR3 DNA sequence: TGTGCCTGGAGTGTAGTGGACAGGGAGGGTGAAAAACTGTTTTTT.

V gene TRBV19 combines with J gene TRBJ1-1, with 8 bases that match TRBD1. The CDR3 is 16 amino acids. Trimming at V came to 4 bases and at J to 1 base, leaving 8 bases not matched to a gene. Germline V gives CDR1 LNHDA, CDR2 SQIVND (reference sequence). The CDR3 DNA reads as TGTGCCAGTAGTAGGTGGGCAGGGGGCAAGAACACTGAAGCTTTCTTT. Encoded protein: CASSRWAGGKNTEAFF.

This chain uses TRBV18 with TRBJ1-1; D not resolved. This CDR3 region has 13 residues. Germline V gives CDR1 KGHSH, CDR2 LQKENI. V gave up 4 bases and J gave up 0 bases, with 6 bases separating them. CDR3 loop: CASSLELNTEAFF. The DNA of the CDR3 is TGTGCCAGCTCACTAGAATTGAACACTGAAGCTTTCTTT. The variable domain in full, completed from reference TRBV18 and TRBJ1-1, reads NAGVMQNPRHLVRRRGQEARLRCSPMKGHSHVYWYRQLPEEGLKFMVYLQKENIIDESGMPKERFSAEFPKEGPSILRIQQVVRGDSAAYFCASSLELNTEAFFGQGTRLTVV.

The chain combines TRBV10-3 with TRBJ2-6; possible D gene TRBD2, 5 bases. Germline assignment: CDR1 ENHRY and CDR2 SYGVKD. The CDR3 covers 15 residues. V gave up 3 bases and J gave up 4 bases, with 10 bases separating them. The CDR3 nucleotides are TGTGCCATCAGTGATAGGACTCCCGGGGCCAACGTCCTGACTTTC. Protein product: CAISDRTPGANVLTF.

This clone was observed a single time. The chain couples TRBV13 to TRBJ2-7; D is possibly TRBD1 (5 bases). This CDR3 is built from 15 residues. Trimming left V 5 bases short and J 3 bases short, with 17 bases between. Per germline, CDR1 PRHDT and CDR2 FYEKMQ (reference sequence). This chain's CDR3 is CASSPPDTGNYEQYF. The CDR3, as DNA: TGTGCCAGCAGCCCTCCGGACACTGGAAACTACGAGCAGTACTTC.

The chain recombines TRBV7-2 with TRBJ2-2; 10 bases align to TRBD2. Germline-derived CDR1 and CDR2 are SGHTA and FQGNSA. V lost 6 bases to trimming and J lost 4 bases; unmatched junction nucleotides: 8. The CDR3 is made up of 16 amino acids. In DNA, the CDR3 is TGTGCCAGCAGGAGCGGGGGGGCGTTTGGCACCGGGGAGCTGTTTTTT. Translating gives CASRSGGAFGTGELFF.

The V call is TRBV5-5, the J call TRBJ2-7, with D unclear. V dropped 0 bases and J dropped 3 bases, with 4 bases sitting between them. Germline V gene lookup returns CDR1 SGHKS and CDR2 YYEKEE (reference sequence). The CDR3 covers 12 residues. The CDR3 DNA sequence: TGTGCCAGCAGCTTGGCCAGCTACGAGCAGTACTTC. Its protein product is CASSLASYEQYF.

This clone was seen a few times. This rearrangement joins TRBV28 to TRBJ1-1, with 7 nucleotides matching TRBD1. The trim removed 5 bases at V and 11 bases at J, leaving 14 bases unmatched. The CDR3 totals 14 residues. Germline values: CDR1 MDHEN, CDR2 SYDVKM. The CDR3 sequence is CASSDGTAATGAFF. As DNA, the CDR3 is TGTGCCAGCAGTGACGGGACAGCCGCAACTGGGGCTTTCTTT.

The chain joins TRBV7-2 to TRBJ1-1; D perhaps matches TRBD1 (6 bases). The ends were cut back, 3 bases at V and 1 base at J, with 12 bases in the middle. The CDR3 totals 15 residues. Germline CDR1 reads SGHTA; CDR2 reads FQGNSA. The CDR3 here is CASSLAGTTNTEAFF. The CDR3 DNA reads TGTGCCAGCAGCTTGGCCGGGACAACGAACACTGAAGCTTTCTTT.